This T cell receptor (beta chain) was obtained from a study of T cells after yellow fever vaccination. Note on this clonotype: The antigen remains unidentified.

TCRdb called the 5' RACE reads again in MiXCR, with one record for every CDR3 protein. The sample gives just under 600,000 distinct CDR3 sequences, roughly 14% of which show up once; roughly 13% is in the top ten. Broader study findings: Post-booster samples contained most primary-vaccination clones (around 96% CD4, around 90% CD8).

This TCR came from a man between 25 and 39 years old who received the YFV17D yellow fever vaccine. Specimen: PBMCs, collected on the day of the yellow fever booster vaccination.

In nucleotides, the CDR3 is TGTGCCAGCGGCCCCCGGGACAGAAGATACGAGCAGTACTTC. Amino acid sequence: CASGPRDRRYEQYF. The genes are TRBV13 and TRBJ2-7; TRBD1 matches at 7 bases. This CDR3 is built from 14 residues. The ends lost 8 bases at V and 4 bases at J; junction bases unmatched: 11. CDR1 and CDR2 (germline): PRHDT, FYEKMQ (reference sequence).